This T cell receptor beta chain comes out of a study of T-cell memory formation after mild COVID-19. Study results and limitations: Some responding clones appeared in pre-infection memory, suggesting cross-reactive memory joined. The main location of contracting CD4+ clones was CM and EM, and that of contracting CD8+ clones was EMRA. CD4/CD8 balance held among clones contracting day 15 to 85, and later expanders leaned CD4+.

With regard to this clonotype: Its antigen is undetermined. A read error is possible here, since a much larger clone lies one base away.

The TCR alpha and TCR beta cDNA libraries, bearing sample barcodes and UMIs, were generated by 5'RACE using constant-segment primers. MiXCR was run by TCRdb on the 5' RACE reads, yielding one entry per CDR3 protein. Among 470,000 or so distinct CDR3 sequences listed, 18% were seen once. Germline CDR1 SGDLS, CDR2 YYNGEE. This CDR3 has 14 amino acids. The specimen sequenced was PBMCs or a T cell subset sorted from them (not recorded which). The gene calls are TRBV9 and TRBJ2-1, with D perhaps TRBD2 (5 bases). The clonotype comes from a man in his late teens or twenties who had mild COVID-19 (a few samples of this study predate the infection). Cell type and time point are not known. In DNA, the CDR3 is TGTGCCAGCAGCCCCGGCGGGCCCTACAATGAGCAGTTATTC. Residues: CASSPGGPYNEQLF.